A selection of T cell receptor beta chains follows, all from one sample in a study of radiation and T cells in renal cell carcinoma. The data were produced by immunoSEQ multiplex PCR, yet TCRdb's version contains in-frame clones alone and is incomplete. The table has more than 20,000 clones, about 84% seen once; the top ten hold roughly 31%. The sequencing used blood, collected from a patient whose treatment included radiotherapy and nephrectomy. These receptors were taken from a man between 60 and 75 years old with renal cell carcinoma. Both conserved end residues are trimmed from each CDR3. Each record gives: J gene, V gene, CDR3 protein.

J gene: TRBJ1-3
V gene: TRBV2
CDR3 protein: ASGISGNTIY

J gene: TRBJ2-7
V gene: TRBV30
CDR3 protein: AWGTNGYEQY

J gene: TRBJ2-3
V gene: TRBV5-1
CDR3 protein: ASSLFQGADTQY

J gene: TRBJ2-2
V gene: TRBV7-8
CDR3 protein: ASSLMRGPGELF

J gene: TRBJ2-7
V gene: TRBV4-1
CDR3 protein: ASSQKFPGTGGSFPYEQY

J gene: TRBJ2-3
V gene: TRBV2
CDR3 protein: ASSPGRGDTQY

J gene: TRBJ1-5
V gene: TRBV7-9
CDR3 protein: ASSQGQGGFQPQH

J gene: TRBJ1-5
V gene: TRBV5-1
CDR3 protein: ASSVSGGNQPQH

J gene: TRBJ2-5
V gene: TRBV7-2
CDR3 protein: ASSFGGTPPETQY

J gene: TRBJ2-7
V gene: TRBV10-1
CDR3 protein: ASSPGTSYEQY

J gene: TRBJ2-5
V gene: TRBV6-5
CDR3 protein: ASGWETQY

J gene: TRBJ1-5
V gene: TRBV19
CDR3 protein: ASSGGMRWT

J gene: TRBJ1-1
V gene: TRBV7-2
CDR3 protein: ASSLASTEAF

J gene: TRBJ2-2
V gene: TRBV5-5
CDR3 protein: ASSLLAPSNTGELF

J gene: TRBJ2-5
V gene: TRBV7-9
CDR3 protein: ASSLGQVGQTQY

J gene: TRBJ1-1
V gene: TRBV27
CDR3 protein: ASSFWDDTEAF

J gene: TRBJ2-1
V gene: TRBV18
CDR3 protein: ASSPPGSSYNEQF

J gene: TRBJ1-4
V gene: TRBV5-1
CDR3 protein: ASRANNEKLF

J gene: TRBJ1-1
V gene: TRBV5-4
CDR3 protein: ASSSGATEAF

J gene: TRBJ2-1
V gene: TRBV6-1
CDR3 protein: ASREAGTSGGMPNNEQF

J gene: TRBJ1-2
V gene: TRBV7-9
CDR3 protein: ASSFRGLSYGYT

J gene: TRBJ1-2
V gene: TRBV28
CDR3 protein: ASSLEGQGAGGYT

J gene: TRBJ1-1
V gene: TRBV27
CDR3 protein: ASCGSEAF

J gene: TRBJ2-5
V gene: TRBV27
CDR3 protein: AAARRPTSQETQY

J gene: TRBJ1-2
V gene: TRBV7-1
CDR3 protein: ASSDRDLGDYGYT

J gene: TRBJ1-1
V gene: TRBV29-1
CDR3 protein: SIYGFRDSAF

J gene: TRBJ2-1
V gene: TRBV15
CDR3 protein: ATSSTLWSEQF

J gene: TRBJ1-2
V gene: TRBV29-1
CDR3 protein: SARPGEGYT

J gene: TRBJ2-7
V gene: TRBV15
CDR3 protein: ATSRDRTLGEQY

J gene: TRBJ1-3
V gene: TRBV9
CDR3 protein: ASSGAHSGNTIY

J gene: TRBJ1-3
V gene: TRBV5-6
CDR3 protein: ASSFGGGNTIY

J gene: TRBJ2-3
V gene: TRBV9
CDR3 protein: ASSIHTHTDTQY

J gene: TRBJ2-5
V gene: TRBV2
CDR3 protein: ASSVQGFYQETQY

J gene: TRBJ1-5
V gene: TRBV19
CDR3 protein: PTNQPQH

J gene: TRBJ1-2
V gene: TRBV4-3
CDR3 protein: ASSQDIVGRPHGYT

J gene: TRBJ2-5
V gene: TRBV4-1
CDR3 protein: ASSQDEGWATQY

J gene: TRBJ2-3
V gene: TRBV5-4
CDR3 protein: ASSFRGGDTQY